A single sample is the source of the 10 T cell receptor beta chains below, sequenced in a study of cytomegalovirus exposure and HLA in healthy donors. 13 Jbeta primers and 60 Vbeta primers were used for the PCR. Produced via immunoSEQ multiplex PCR; TCRdb's table is partial and in-frame only. The sample lists some 81,000 clones; over 65% were seen once. Specimen: PBMCs. The origin of the receptors is a woman aged 40 to 50 in good health and CMV-seropositive.

In its sample, this clone was seen a few times. The V and J genes are TRBV11-2 and TRBJ1-1; 11 bases are a match to TRBD1. The CDR3 runs to 15 residues. The V gene's germline CDR1 is SGHAT and CDR2 FQNNGV. Trimming removed 2 bases from V and 6 bases from J; junction bases left unmatched: 5. The CDR3 region is CASSLRTGGLPEAFF. CDR3 sequence (DNA): TGTGCCAGCAGCTTACGGACAGGGGGCTTGCCTGAAGCTTTCTTT.

The sample holds one count of this clone. One junction end disagrees with the germline gene, perhaps due to a read error. The J gene is TRBJ2-1, the V gene TRBV7-7, with 12 positions matching TRBD2. Looked up from germline, CDR1 is SSHAT and CDR2 is FNYEAQ (reference sequence). CDR3 length: 15 amino acids. Here the CDR3 DNA reads TGTGCTAGCACTCCACTAGCGGGGGGCTACAATGAGCAGTTCTTC. Amino acids: CASTPLAGGYNEQFF.

This clone qualifies as large. The rearrangement joins TRBV10-3 to TRBJ2-3; 12 bases align to TRBD2. CDR1 ENHRY and CDR2 SYGVKD come from the germline V gene. V shed 4 bases, J shed 4 bases, and the junction held 3 bases outside the gene matches. This CDR3 has 15 amino acids. CDR3 in DNA: TGTGCCATCAGTGCGTCTAGCGGGAGGGCAGATACGCAGTATTTT. This encodes CAISASSGRADTQYF.

The chain uses TRBV5-1 and TRBJ2-5; 11 bases line up with TRBD2. The trim removed 2 bases at V and 4 bases at J, leaving 4 bases unmatched. Germline V gene data show CDR1 as SGHRS and CDR2 as YFSETQ. The CDR3 consists of 15 residues. CDR3 DNA sequence: TGCGCCAGCAGCTTACTAGCGGGGGCCCGAGAGACCCAGTACTTC. This codes for CASSLLAGARETQYF.

This chain joins TRBV6-1 and TRBJ1-4, with a tentative D call TRBD1 (6 bases). The CDR3 totals 14 residues. The germline V and J ends were trimmed by 6 bases and 3 bases, with 11 bases remaining between them. Germline V CDR1 and CDR2: MNHNS, SASEGT. CDR3 sequence reads: CASSTGSANEKLFF. The CDR3 nucleotides are TGTGCCAGCAGCACAGGGTCTGCTAATGAAAAACTGTTTTTT.

This clone appeared once. CDR3 residues: CASSPHYGNTEAFF. CDR3 sequence (DNA): TGTGCCAGTAGTCCCCACTACGGGAACACTGAAGCTTTCTTT. The chain links TRBV19 to TRBJ1-1, with D uncertain. Looked up from germline, CDR1 is LNHDA and CDR2 is SQIVND (reference sequence). Trimming removed 5 bases at V and 1 base at J, with 11 bases between. This CDR3 comprises 14 residues.

This clone was seen once. The chain couples TRBV7-9 to TRBJ2-1; TRBD2 agrees at 10 bases. Germline lookup yields CDR1 SEHNR and CDR2 FQNEAQ (reference sequence). V lost 4 bases, J lost 5 bases, and 5 bases stayed unmatched. The CDR3 is 15 amino acids. In nucleotides, the CDR3 is TGTGCCAGCAGCTCAGCGGGAGGGGGAAACAATGAGCAGTTCTTC. This translates into CASSSAGGGNNEQFF. The complete variable domain, with remaining parts taken from reference TRBV7-9 and TRBJ2-1, reads DTGVSQNPRHKITKRGQNVTFRCDPISEHNRLYWYRQTLGQGPEFLTYFQNEAQLEKSRLLSDRFSAERPKGSFSTLEIQRTEQGDSAMYLCASSSAGGGNNEQFFGPGTRLTVL.

The J gene is TRBJ2-6, the V gene TRBV30; tentative D call: TRBD1 (5 bases). CDR1 is GTSNPN, CDR2 SVGIG, per germline (reference sequence). The V gene lost 4 bases and the J gene lost 4 bases, with 11 bases spanning the gap. The CDR3 contains 14 residues. The chain's CDR3 is CAWTSGFGANVLTF. In DNA, the CDR3 is TGTGCCTGGACTTCAGGGTTCGGGGCCAACGTCCTGACTTTC.

This CDR3 is CASSVGGENSPLHF. DNA of the CDR3: TGTGCCAGCAGCGTAGGCGGGGAGAATTCACCCCTCCACTTT. V and J are TRBV9 and TRBJ1-6; no clear D. Germline CDR1 SGDLS, CDR2 YYNGEE. This CDR3 region has 14 residues. V was trimmed by 0 bases and J by 7 bases, leaving 8 bases between them.

V is TRBV29-1 and J is TRBJ2-1; D gene uncertain. The CDR3 length is 12 residues. The V end was cut by 3 bases, the J end by 5 bases, with 8 bases between. CDR1 and CDR2 (germline): SQVTM, ANQGSEA. The CDR3 loop reads CSVDRQDNEQFF. The CDR3, as DNA: TGCAGCGTTGACAGGCAAGACAATGAGCAGTTCTTC.